What follows are 21 T cell receptor beta chains derived from one specimen sequenced in a study of T-cell memory formation after mild COVID-19 (dated by TCRdb to the early 2020s). The protocol used for the library was 5' RACE. TCRdb records Illumina NovaSeq 6000 as the sequencer. TCRdb reanalyzed the raw reads on its own, using fastp at Q25 for trimming and MiXCR for clone calling, and kept in-frame beta chains. For every CDR3 protein sequence, its rows merge into one entry that carries the most common genes and DNA. The sample table lists about 290,000 distinct CDR3 sequences, 15% to 20% of them with a count of one. Roughly 23% of the sample is taken by the ten largest. The sample consisted of PBMCs or a T cell subset sorted from them (not recorded which). These TCRs come from a man aged 18 to 30 who had mild COVID-19 (a few samples of this study predate the infection). The sample titles of this study are shuffled in the database, so cell type and time point are left out; the donor was told from shared clones.

Only a few counts were recorded for this clonotype. The J gene is TRBJ2-2, the V gene TRBV4-1, with D uncertain. V was shortened by 0 bases and J by 4 bases, with 9 bases between the two germline ends. The CDR3 consists of 15 residues. Germline-derived CDR1 and CDR2 are MGHRA and YSYEKL. The CDR3 loop is CASSQEVPGTGELFF. CDR3 sequence (DNA): TGCGCCAGCAGCCAAGAAGTTCCGGGCACCGGGGAGCTGTTTTTT.

In its sample, this clonotype was seen many times. The chain employs TRBV5-1 and TRBJ2-6, with TRBD1 identical over 7 bases. Trimming removed 4 bases from V and 4 bases from J; junction bases left unmatched: 8. CDR1 and CDR2 from the germline V gene are SGHRS and YFSETQ. This CDR3 has 16 amino acids. Written as DNA, the CDR3 is TGCGCCAGCAGCGGTTCGACAGGGTCCGGGGCCAACGTCCTGACTTTC. Protein product: CASSGSTGSGANVLTF.

This clonotype was counted ten times or more. The CDR3 nucleotides read TGTGCCAGCAGCCAGGGCTCTTTAGGGTATGGCTACACCTTC. This translates into CASSQGSLGYGYTF. The chain combines TRBV4-2 with TRBJ1-2; D not resolved. Trimming stripped 3 bases from V and 5 bases from J, with 13 bases between. The CDR3 has 14 residues. Germline CDR1 LGHNA, CDR2 YNFKEQ.

The sample holds a few counts of this clonotype. This chain joins TRBV29-1 and TRBJ1-2; D not certain. Germline loops: CDR1 SQVTM, CDR2 ANQGSEA. Trimming cost V 7 bases and J 4 bases, with 16 bases left between them. The CDR3 consists of 13 residues. The CDR3 spells CSAVNIRSYGYTF. The CDR3 nucleotides read TGCAGCGCAGTGAACATAAGGAGCTATGGCTACACCTTC.

The gene calls are TRBV28 and TRBJ1-2, with 11 bases identical to TRBD1. The CDR3 length is 16 residues. V shed 5 bases, J shed 4 bases, and the junction held 9 bases outside the gene matches. Germline CDR1 and CDR2: MDHEN and SYDVKM. The CDR3 loop is CASSPGTGGGSYGYTF. The DNA of the CDR3 is TGTGCCAGCAGTCCCGGGACAGGGGGGGGCTCCTATGGCTACACCTTC.

This clonotype was seen only a few times. This rearrangement joins TRBV4-3 to TRBJ1-3, with 8 bases that match TRBD1. The CDR3 runs to 17 residues. V shed 4 bases and J 6 bases; nucleotides not matched to a gene: 14. Germline V gene data show CDR1 as LGHNA and CDR2 as YSLEER. The CDR3 loop is CASSLGGSGGTENTIYF. CDR3 DNA sequence: TGCGCCAGCAGCCTAGGAGGATCAGGGGGCACAGAAAACACCATATATTTT.

This clonotype was picked up a small number of times. V and J are TRBV2 and TRBJ1-2; the match to TRBD1 covers 9 bases. J lost 8 bases, V lost 6 bases, and 10 bases had no gene match. Germline loops: CDR1 SNHLY, CDR2 FYNNEI. There are 14 residues in the CDR3. The CDR3 DNA follows: TGTGCCAGCAGAGGCTACGGACAGGGGATGGGCTACACCTTC. This encodes CASRGYGQGMGYTF.

This clonotype was recorded a few times. This chain joins TRBV11-1 and TRBJ1-1; D may be TRBD1 (5 bases). CDR1 is SGHAT and CDR2 is FQDESV in the germline V gene (reference sequence). The CDR3 length is 15 residues. With 1 base removed from V and 7 bases from J, the gap between germline ends came to 16 bases. The CDR3 loop is CASSLERTGLGEAFF. DNA for the CDR3: TGTGCCAGCAGCTTAGAACGAACAGGCCTCGGTGAAGCTTTCTTT.

This clonotype was detected many times. The rearrangement uses TRBV11-2 and TRBJ2-7; TRBD1 aligns across 7 bases. Germline trimming cut 1 base from V and 2 bases from J; bases unmatched to any gene: 5. Germline V gene data show CDR1 as SGHAT and CDR2 as FQNNGV. This CDR3 comprises 15 residues. CDR3 region: CASSLGSGTAYEQYV. For the CDR3, the DNA is TGTGCCAGCAGCTTAGGCTCAGGGACAGCCTACGAGCAGTACGTC.

This chain uses TRBV5-1 with TRBJ1-2; D ambiguous. Trimming removed 0 bases from V and 3 bases from J, with 9 bases in between. Germline assignment: CDR1 SGHRS and CDR2 YFSETQ. The CDR3 runs 14 residues. Written as DNA, the CDR3 is TGCGCCAGCAGCTTGGAGCCGGGCCACTATGGCTACACCTTC. Its translation: CASSLEPGHYGYTF.

This clonotype was detected only a few times. The chain recombines TRBV5-1 with TRBJ1-5; unclear D gene. The germline V gene encodes CDR1 SGHRS and CDR2 YFSETQ. V lost 0 bases and J 6 bases, leaving 10 bases between the germline ends. The CDR3 runs 14 residues. CDR3 residues: CASSLGIMGQPQHF. CDR3 DNA: TGCGCCAGCAGCTTGGGGATAATGGGTCAGCCCCAGCATTTT.

This clonotype was found a few times. The rearrangement links TRBV7-9 to TRBJ2-5; no definite D call. Trimming pared 8 bases from V and 0 bases from J, leaving 16 bases between. Looked up from germline, CDR1 is SEHNR and CDR2 is FQNEAQ (reference sequence). The CDR3 is 15 amino acids. The CDR3: CASHRVAAYQETQYF. Here the CDR3 DNA reads TGTGCCAGCCACCGGGTAGCCGCGTACCAAGAGACCCAGTACTTC.

The V call is TRBV5-1, the J call TRBJ2-5; no firm D call. Trimming pared 1 base from V and 4 bases from J, leaving 8 bases between. Per the germline V gene, CDR1 is SGHRS and CDR2 is YFSETQ. CDR3 length equals 13 residues. The CDR3 region is CASSLRERETQYF. CDR3 bases: TGCGCCAGCAGCTTGAGAGAAAGAGAGACCCAGTACTTC.

This clonotype showed up just a few times. V gene TRBV18 combines with J gene TRBJ2-3; the D is unclear. The CDR3 sequence is 12 residues long. CDR1 and CDR2 (germline): KGHSH, LQKENI. Trimming pared 3 bases from V and 6 bases from J, leaving 7 bases between. The CDR3 DNA sequence: TGTGCCAGCTCACCGGGCGACGATACGCAGTATTTT. Translating it yields CASSPGDDTQYF.

V gene TRBV5-1 combines with J gene TRBJ2-7; D perhaps matches TRBD1 (6 bases). The CDR3 is made up of 14 amino acids. Per the germline V gene, CDR1 is SGHRS and CDR2 is YFSETQ. Trimming shortened V by 4 bases and J by 2 bases, and 13 bases separated the two germline ends. The CDR3 loop reads CASSIQGAPYEQYF. Written as DNA, the CDR3 is TGCGCCAGCAGCATACAGGGTGCCCCCTACGAGCAGTACTTC.

The V call is TRBV7-2, the J call TRBJ1-5; no clear D. V lost 3 bases and J 7 bases, leaving 10 bases between the germline ends. The germline gives CDR1 SGHTA, CDR2 FQGNSA. The CDR3 has 13 residues. The DNA for the CDR3 is TGTGCCAGCAGCTTCCAACCGAACCAGCCCCAGCATTTT. Amino acids: CASSFQPNQPQHF. Full variable domain (remainder filled in from reference TRBV7-2 and TRBJ1-5): GAGVSQSPSNKVTEKGKDVELRCDPISGHTALYWYRQSLGQGLEFLIYFQGNSAPDKSGLPSDRFSAERTGGSVSTLTIQRTQQEDSAVYLCASSFQPNQPQHFGDGTRLSIL.

The chain combines TRBV6-5 with TRBJ2-3; D is perhaps TRBD1 (6 bases). The CDR3 has 15 residues. The V and J ends lost 5 bases and 0 bases respectively, with 12 bases between them. Germline V gives CDR1 MNHEY, CDR2 SVGAGI. The CDR3 region has the DNA TGTGCCAGCAGTCGCCAGGGGCGAAGCACAGATACGCAGTATTTT. Translated: CASSRQGRSTDTQYF.

The rearrangement joins TRBV9 to TRBJ1-3; D call uncertain. V was shortened by 2 bases and J by 2 bases, with 11 bases between the two germline ends. The CDR3 has 15 residues. From germline, CDR1 is SGDLS and CDR2 YYNGEE. The CDR3 loop is CASSVLPSTGNTIYF. The CDR3, as DNA: TGTGCCAGCAGCGTCTTGCCATCAACTGGAAACACCATATATTTT.

This clonotype was counted only a few times. The CDR3 loop is CATSLDRLGETQYF. For the CDR3, the DNA is TGCGCCACCTCGCTGGACAGGCTGGGTGAGACCCAGTACTTC. V is TRBV5-1 and J is TRBJ2-5; 7 positions match TRBD1. CDR1 is SGHRS, CDR2 YFSETQ, per germline. The junction had 13 bases not matched to a gene; V was cut back by 9 bases and J by 5 bases. CDR3 length equals 14 residues.

CDR3 nucleotides: TGTGCCACCAGCAGAGATCAGGGTAAAGAGACCCAGTACTTC. This gives the protein CATSRDQGKETQYF. The chain recombines TRBV15 with TRBJ2-5; possibly TRBD1 for D (5 bases). The V and J ends lost 0 bases and 3 bases respectively, with 8 bases between them. This CDR3 spans 14 amino acids. The germline gives CDR1 LNHNV, CDR2 YYDKDF (reference sequence).

In DNA, the CDR3 is TGTGCCAGCAGCTTGGAAAGCTCGGGAGGGCCCCAGCATTTT. Protein sequence: CASSLESSGGPQHF. The chain combines TRBV5-5 with TRBJ1-5, with D uncertain. Germline V lookup: CDR1 SGHKS, CDR2 YYEKEE (reference sequence). V lost 0 bases, J lost 9 bases, and 13 bases lay in between. The CDR3 contains 14 residues.